This TCR beta chain was recorded in a study of CD8+CD57+ T cells in acquired aplastic anemia (dated by TCRdb to 2017 to 2018). The study in broad terms: Extracted DNA from sorted CD4+ and CD8+ cells averaged approximately 3 ug, ranging from about 0.17 to 27.4 ug. A CD8+CD57+ expansion meant a frequency higher than the mean frequency seen in healthy subjects. General study outcomes and caveats: Between patients and healthy controls, no significant difference in CD8+ Simpson's diversity was found (P=0.060). Roughly 29 CD8+ CDR3 sequences were shared between patients and controls but appeared highly expressed in patients and within their immunodominant clones.

Genomic DNA served as template for TCR beta VDJ combination and CDR3 sequence profiling. An Illumina HiSeq 2000 was the platform used for TCR repertoire sequencing. In the source study's methods: TRBV/TRBJ rearrangement plots, CDR3 size and DJ length profiles, and Simpson's diversity index were used to evaluate the repertoires. Whichever DNA sequence was most abundant in the deep sequencing data was defined as the immunodominant clone. CDR3 amino acid sequences were checked for sharing between subjects and were compared against published repertoires and the VDJdb database. Starting from the raw public reads, TCRdb applied fastp trimming at Q25, assembled clones with MiXCR and retained in-frame beta chains. Rows matching on CDR3 protein sequence are summarized as one entry with the most common DNA and genes. What appears here as the V and J calls and clone size reflects TCRdb's work, not the paper's. The sample table holds 150,000 to 200,000 distinct CDR3 sequences, of which around half were seen once. Together, the top ten hold about 3% of the sample.

The table lists this clonotype with many counts. It lacks a known antigen. Per-base qualities were not stored, and no clone one base away is much larger. Expansion of CD8+CD57+ cells had been shown by flow cytometry in the patients chosen for sequencing. Severe acquired aplastic anemia was diagnosed in all patients according to International Study of Aplastic Anemia and Agranulocytosis and Camitta criteria. No therapy had been received by the patients at the time of blood sampling. TCR repertoires of sorted CD4+ and CD8+ blood T cells from severe aplastic anemia patients and healthy subjects were deep-sequenced in the study. Patients were enrolled in the USA under clinicaltrials.gov protocols 00001620, 01623167, 00001397, 00071045, 00081523 and 00961064. Ficoll-Paque density gradient centrifugation was used to isolate peripheral blood mononuclear cells. Before DNA was extracted, CD4+ and CD8+ T cells were sorted using either FACS or magnetic beads.

CDR1 and CDR2 were assigned from the germline V gene as ENHRY and SYGVKD. Reading from cysteine to phenylalanine, the CDR3 counts 15 amino acids. CDR3 DNA is the only sequence kept; it has 45 bases, read in frame from the first base. Clipping removes 5 bases from V and 7 bases from J, with 8 as the unmatched junction base count. The receptor was derived from a human donor with aplastic anemia. The chain is encoded by TRBV10-3 joined to TRBJ2-1; 10 nucleotides in the junction match TRBD1. The sequencing sample was made of sorted CD4+, CD8+, or CD8+CD57+ T cells (not recorded which) from PBMCs. The CDR3 protein is CAISSGTGDMNEQFF. The base sequence is TGTGCCATCAGTTCCGGGACAGGGGATATGAATGAGCAGTTCTTC.